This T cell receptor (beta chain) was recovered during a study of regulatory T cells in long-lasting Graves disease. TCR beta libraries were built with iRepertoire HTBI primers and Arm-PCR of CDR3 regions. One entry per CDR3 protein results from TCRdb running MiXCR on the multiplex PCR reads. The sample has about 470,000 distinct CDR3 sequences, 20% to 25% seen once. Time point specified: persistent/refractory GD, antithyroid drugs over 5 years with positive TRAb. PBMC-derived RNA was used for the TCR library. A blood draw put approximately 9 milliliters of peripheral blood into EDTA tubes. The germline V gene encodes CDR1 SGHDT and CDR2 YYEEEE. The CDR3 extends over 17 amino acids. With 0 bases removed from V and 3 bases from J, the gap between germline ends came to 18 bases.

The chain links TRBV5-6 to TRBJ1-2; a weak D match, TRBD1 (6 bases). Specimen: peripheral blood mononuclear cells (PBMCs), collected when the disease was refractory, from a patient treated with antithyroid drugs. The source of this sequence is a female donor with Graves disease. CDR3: CASSLVAQGGRDYGYTF. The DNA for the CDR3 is TGTGCCAGCAGCTTGGTGGCACAGGGTGGTAGAGACTATGGCTACACCTTC.